This TCR beta chain was captured in a study of blood T cell repertoires in COVID-19. Across the whole study: There were acute and convalescent COVID-19 samples, and they came from the United States, Italy and Spain. Sources were T cells, B-cell-depleted T cells, or PBMCs; the material itself was cDNA or gDNA.

Study processing details: Amplification with reference gene primers provided the estimates of nucleated cell counts. This table comes from immunoSEQ multiplex PCR, and its TCRdb copy is limited to in-frame clones, with some not included. V and J calls and clone size are those listed in that table; D and trimming were worked out from the DNA. The sample lists 120,000 to 150,000 clones, around nine tenths occurring once. In germline, CDR1 is MNHNY, CDR2 SVGAGI (reference sequence). V lost 4 bases, J lost 8 bases, and 17 bases lay in between. CDR3 size: 14 residues. The TCR comes from a woman between 50 and 59 years old with active or convalescent COVID-19. The sequenced sample was peripheral blood. This sequence joins TRBV6-6 and TRBJ1-1, with D maybe TRBD1 (6 bases). The CDR3 nucleotides are TGTGCCAGCAGTTTCAGGGGTCGCGAGACGGAAGCTTTCTTT. Protein sequence: CASSFRGRETEAFF.